Listed here are 25 T cell receptor beta chains from one sample, sequenced in a study of blood T cell repertoires in COVID-19. The table came from immunoSEQ multiplex PCR; TCRdb's copy has only in-frame clones and leaves some out. The data contain some 150,000 clones, about 80% of them singletons. What was sequenced was peripheral blood. Receptor source: a woman aged 55-70 years with acute or convalescent COVID-19.

The chain uses TRBV24-1 and TRBJ2-3; TRBD1 agrees at 8 bases. The CDR3 length is 16 residues. The germline V gene encodes CDR1 KGHDR and CDR2 SFDVKD. J gave up 6 bases and V 8 bases, and 15 bases lay outside the gene matches. The CDR3 sequence: CATNPGTGGFADTQYF. DNA for the CDR3: TGTGCCACCAACCCGGGAACAGGGGGTTTTGCTGATACGCAGTATTTT.

The chain employs TRBV9 and TRBJ2-7; the D gene is possibly TRBD1 (5 bases). The CDR3 spans 12 residues. Germline CDR1 and CDR2: SGDLS and YYNGEE. The V gene lost 7 bases and the J gene lost 0 bases, with 8 bases spanning the gap. CDR3: CASVQGSYEQYF. The CDR3 region has the DNA TGTGCCAGCGTCCAGGGCTCCTACGAGCAGTACTTC.

This chain joins TRBV24-1 and TRBJ1-2, with D possibly being TRBD1 (5 bases). The CDR3 runs to 13 residues. Trimming cost V 6 bases and J 4 bases, with 11 bases left between them. From germline, CDR1 is KGHDR and CDR2 SFDVKD. Here the CDR3 reads CATSRRQFYGYTF. The DNA for the CDR3 is TGTGCCACCAGTCGTCGACAGTTCTATGGCTACACCTTC.

A word on this clone: At one end, the junction sequence differs from germline, possibly due to a read error. V and J are TRBV28 and TRBJ2-3; 16 nucleotides line up with TRBD2. The germline V gene has CDR1 MDHEN and CDR2 SYDVKM. The CDR3 is made up of 17 amino acids. The CDR3 bases are TGTACCAGCAGAACCGGGACTAGCGGGAGGGAAACAGATACGCAGTATTTT. This sequence encodes CTSRTGTSGRETDTQYF.

This chain links TRBV30 with TRBJ1-2, with a tentative D call TRBD1 (5 bases). The CDR3 runs to 13 residues. Trimming cost V 3 bases and J 3 bases, with 11 bases left between them. From germline, CDR1 is GTSNPN and CDR2 SVGIG (reference sequence). The CDR3 DNA follows: TGTGCCTGGAGGGCCGGGGGTTACTATGGCTACACCTTC. Protein: CAWRAGGYYGYTF.

The chain employs TRBV28 and TRBJ1-5, with D tentatively TRBD1 (5 bases). The CDR3 sequence is 16 residues long. In germline, CDR1 is MDHEN, CDR2 SYDVKM. Trimming stripped 2 bases from V and 0 bases from J, with 11 bases between. The CDR3 reads CASSLENDSSNQPQHF. The CDR3 bases are TGTGCCAGCAGTTTAGAGAACGACAGTAGCAATCAGCCCCAGCATTTT.

The rearrangement links TRBV3-1 (or the pseudogene TRBV3-2) to TRBJ2-7; D not certain. Looked up from germline, CDR1 is LGHDT and CDR2 is YNNKEL (reference sequence). V shed 3 bases and J shed 2 bases, with 5 bases lying between them. This CDR3 is built from 12 residues. The CDR3 protein is CASSQYAYEQYF. The CDR3 DNA follows: TGTGCCAGCAGCCAGTATGCCTACGAGCAGTACTTC.

The genes are TRBV10-3 and TRBJ2-7; tentatively, D is TRBD1 (5 bases). The CDR3 runs 13 residues. Germline-derived CDR1 and CDR2 are ENHRY and SYGVKD. Trimming left V 4 bases short and J 2 bases short, with 9 bases between. The CDR3 spells CAISVGQAYEQYF. Written as DNA, the CDR3 is TGTGCCATCAGTGTCGGACAAGCCTACGAGCAGTACTTC.

The V gene is TRBV2, the J gene TRBJ2-7, with 9 positions matching TRBD1. The CDR3 has 14 residues. Germline CDR1 reads SNHLY; CDR2 reads FYNNEI. Germline trimming cut 9 bases from V and 3 bases from J; bases unmatched to any gene: 9. CDR3: CASTPGTGNYEQYF. The CDR3 nucleotides are TGTGCCAGTACACCCGGGACAGGGAACTACGAGCAGTACTTC.

The chain uses TRBV29-1 and TRBJ2-7, with 7 bases lining up with TRBD2. The CDR3 totals 13 residues. Per the germline V gene, CDR1 is SQVTM and CDR2 is ANQGSEA. J was trimmed by 5 bases and V by 8 bases; bases with no gene match: 12. The CDR3 coding sequence is TGCAGCCCCTCAGGTGGCGGGAGTAACGAGCAGTACTTC. Translated: CSPSGGGSNEQYF.

The chain uses TRBV29-1 and TRBJ1-2; D remains ambiguous. CDR1 and CDR2 (germline): SQVTM, ANQGSEA. CDR3 length: 11 residues. Trimming cost V 4 bases and J 5 bases, with 8 bases left between them. Here the CDR3 reads CSVATDYGYTF. CDR3 in DNA: TGCAGCGTTGCAACTGATTATGGCTACACCTTC.

The V call is TRBV7-9, the J call TRBJ2-5, with a possible D match to TRBD2 (5 bases). The CDR3 covers 15 residues. The germline V and J ends were trimmed by 1 base and 4 bases, with 13 bases remaining between them. Germline loops: CDR1 SEHNR, CDR2 FQNEAQ (reference sequence). The CDR3 is CASSLGLARRETQYF. Written as DNA, the CDR3 is TGTGCCAGCAGCTTAGGGCTAGCTCGGCGAGAGACCCAGTACTTC.

V usage is TRBV6-2 or TRBV6-3 and J usage is TRBJ1-4; no clear D. The germline V gene has CDR1 MNHEY and CDR2 SVGEGT. This CDR3 region has 16 residues. Trimming shortened V by 0 bases and J by 6 bases, and 14 bases separated the two germline ends. CDR3 sequence reads: CASSYSIGGLDEKLFF. The CDR3, as DNA: TGTGCCAGCAGTTACTCGATTGGCGGTTTGGATGAAAAACTGTTTTTT.

The chain employs TRBV11-3 and TRBJ2-5; TRBD1 matches at 9 bases. The CDR3 is 15 residues long. V gave up 4 bases and J gave up 4 bases; unmatched junction bases: 7. Per the germline V gene, CDR1 is SGHNT and CDR2 is YENEEA. The CDR3 DNA follows: TGTGCCAGCAGCTCAGGACAGGGGAAAGGAGAGACCCAGTACTTC. Its protein product is CASSSGQGKGETQYF.

Comments on this clone: The junction does not match germline at one end; this may be a read error. The V gene is TRBV7-9, the J gene TRBJ2-6, with D perhaps TRBD1 (6 bases). This CDR3 is built from 19 residues. Germline CDR1 is SEHNR and CDR2 is FQNEAQ (reference sequence). CDR3: CASSPLSGRGTSWANVLTF. As DNA, the CDR3 is TGTGCCAGCAGCCCCCTGTCTGGCAGGGGCACCTCTTGGGCCAACGTCCTGACTTTC.

V and J are TRBV5-4 and TRBJ2-2; TRBD1 matches 7 bases. V shed 4 bases, J shed 4 bases, and the junction held 4 bases outside the gene matches. The CDR3 contains 14 residues. Germline CDR1 SGHNT, CDR2 YYREEE (reference sequence). CDR3 in amino acids: CASSLAGGTGELFF. The CDR3 DNA sequence: TGTGCCAGCAGCCTCGCAGGGGGCACCGGGGAGCTGTTTTTT.

V gene TRBV11-1 combines with J gene TRBJ2-7; TRBD1 aligns across 8 bases. The CDR3 length is 16 residues. With 4 bases clipped from V and 2 bases from J, the junction kept 10 bases outside the gene matches. Germline V gives CDR1 SGHAT, CDR2 FQDESV (reference sequence). The CDR3 sequence is CASSSGQAVAPYEQYF. The CDR3, as DNA: TGTGCCAGCAGCTCGGGACAGGCGGTCGCTCCCTACGAGCAGTACTTC.

This clone was observed a single time. The V and J genes are TRBV10-3 and TRBJ2-5, with D perhaps TRBD2 (6 bases). The CDR3 loop spans 16 amino acids. Germline CDR1 reads ENHRY; CDR2 reads SYGVKD. Trimming cost V 5 bases and J 4 bases, with 20 bases left between them. CDR3 nucleotides: TGTGCCATCAGTAACAAAAAAACTAGCCCTCCAGAGACCCAGTACTTC. This encodes CAISNKKTSPPETQYF.

The V and J genes are TRBV5-1 and TRBJ1-1; tentative D call: TRBD1 (6 bases). CDR3 size: 15 residues. Germline V gives CDR1 SGHRS, CDR2 YFSETQ. The V end lost 0 bases, the J end lost 1 base, and 10 bases lay between the germline ends. This chain's CDR3 is CASSLAQGWNTEAFF. In nucleotides, the CDR3 is TGCGCCAGCAGCTTGGCTCAGGGGTGGAACACTGAAGCTTTCTTT.

This chain uses TRBV9 with TRBJ2-3; TRBD1 matches 7 bases. CDR1 is SGDLS, CDR2 YYNGEE, per germline. The CDR3 loop spans 14 amino acids. The V segment lost 1 base and the J segment 8 bases; nucleotides outside the gene matches: 7. For the CDR3, the DNA is TGTGCCAGCAGCGTATGTCAGACAGGGTGTACGCAGTATTTT. Protein product: CASSVCQTGCTQYF. Full variable domain (rest looked up from reference TRBV9 and TRBJ2-3): DSGVTQTPKHLITATGQRVTLRCSPRSGDLSVYWYQQSLDQGLQFLIQYYNGEERAKGNILERFSAQQFPDLHSELNLSSLELGDSALYFCASSVCQTGCTQYFGPGTRLTVL.

The V and J genes are TRBV3-1 (or the pseudogene TRBV3-2) and TRBJ1-1; perhaps TRBD1 as D (5 bases). The V end lost 0 bases, the J end lost 5 bases, and 10 bases lay between the germline ends. The CDR3 loop spans 14 amino acids. Looked up from germline, CDR1 is LGHDT and CDR2 is YNNKEL (reference sequence). CDR3 DNA sequence: TGTGCCAGCAGCCAAGATGGGGGGAGGACTGAAGCTTTCTTT. Its protein is CASSQDGGRTEAFF.

The chain couples TRBV28 to TRBJ1-1; D might be TRBD1 (6 bases). Trimming stripped 6 bases from V and 3 bases from J, with 17 bases between. The CDR3 spans 15 residues. CDR1 is MDHEN and CDR2 is SYDVKM in the germline V gene. CDR3 region: CASRSWGQAYTEAFF. The CDR3 DNA sequence: TGTGCCAGCAGGAGTTGGGGGCAGGCGTACACTGAAGCTTTCTTT.

The gene calls are TRBV2 and TRBJ2-7; the D gene is possibly TRBD2 (5 bases). Looked up from germline, CDR1 is SNHLY and CDR2 is FYNNEI. Trimming removed 0 bases at V and 3 bases at J, with 9 bases between. This CDR3 has 14 residues. CDR3 protein: CASSEARRDYEQYF. CDR3 sequence (DNA): TGTGCCAGCAGTGAAGCAAGACGGGACTACGAGCAGTACTTC.

The chain couples TRBV21-1 to TRBJ2-2; the table assigns TRBD1, which was not confirmed against the DNA. TRBV21-1 represents a pseudogene. The CDR3 is 14 residues long. The CDR3 DNA sequence: TGTGCCAGCAACAAAGGACACAACACCGGGGAGCTGTTTTTT. It translates to CASNKGHNTGELFF.

This rearrangement joins TRBV29-1 to TRBJ2-1, with 10 bases identical to TRBD2. Trimming cost V 7 bases and J 0 bases; bases outside gene matches: 9. The length of the CDR3 is 16 residues. CDR1 is SQVTM and CDR2 is ANQGSEA in the germline V gene. The CDR3 sequence is CSAEGLAGVSYNEQFF. CDR3 bases: TGCAGCGCCGAGGGGCTAGCGGGAGTCTCCTACAATGAGCAGTTCTTC.